The rows below give T cell receptor beta chains drawn from one sample of a study of OX40 agonist ivuxolimab in advanced cancers. Produced via immunoSEQ multiplex PCR; TCRdb's table is partial and in-frame only. The table shows more than 40,000 clones, with roughly three quarters occurring only once. The sample consisted of CD4+ or CD8+ T cells sorted from blood, taken in a trial of the OX40 agonist ivuxolimab. The receptors originated from an adult with an advanced solid tumor such as melanoma, head and neck, liver or kidney cancer. The CDR3 runs from the conserved cysteine through the conserved F or W. The order of the fields is V gene, D gene, clone size, J gene, CDR3 DNA, CDR3 protein. The D gene is left open where the match is weak. Where a row states a size, it is once, few, many or the class of an expanded clone; other rows omit it.

v_call: TRBV6-1; d_call: TRBD2; clone_size: few; j_call: TRBJ2-7; cdr3_nt: TGTGCCAGCAGTCAAAAGCCGGGGGGACTTTTCGAGCAGTACTTC; cdr3_aa: CASSQKPGGLFEQYF
v_call: TRBV7-3; d_call: TRBD1; clone_size: NA; j_call: TRBJ2-5; cdr3_nt: TGTGCCAGCAGCATGGGACAGTTCCGAGAGACCCAGTACTTC; cdr3_aa: CASSMGQFRETQYF
v_call: TRBV5-1; d_call: NA; clone_size: NA; j_call: TRBJ1-4; cdr3_nt: TGCGCCAGCAGCTTAGTAACAGGCACTAATGAAAAACTGTTTTTT; cdr3_aa: CASSLVTGTNEKLFF
v_call: TRBV7-4; d_call: NA; clone_size: NA; j_call: TRBJ2-5; cdr3_nt: TGTGCCAGCAGCTTTCCGAGGTCCTCGGGGGAGACCCAGTACTTC; cdr3_aa: CASSFPRSSGETQYF
v_call: TRBV4-1; d_call: TRBD2; clone_size: NA; j_call: TRBJ2-3; cdr3_nt: TGCGCCAGCAGCCAAGGGAGAATTGGGGGGAGGGCCGGAACAGATACGCAGTATTTT; cdr3_aa: CASSQGRIGGRAGTDTQYF
v_call: TRBV28; d_call: NA; clone_size: NA; j_call: TRBJ1-1; cdr3_nt: TGTGCCAGCAGTCCCCCGACAGCCTACACTGAAGCTTTCTTT; cdr3_aa: CASSPPTAYTEAFF
v_call: TRBV5-4; d_call: TRBD2; clone_size: few; j_call: TRBJ2-1; cdr3_nt: TGTGCCAGCAGCTTGGAGGCGGGAGCGGGGAATGAGCAGTTCTTC; cdr3_aa: CASSLEAGAGNEQFF
v_call: TRBV2; d_call: NA; clone_size: medium-sized; j_call: TRBJ1-6; cdr3_nt: TGTGCCAGCACCTCCTCGGCCTTGAGTTCACCCCTCCACTTT; cdr3_aa: CASTSSALSSPLHF
v_call: TRBV11-2; d_call: NA; clone_size: once; j_call: TRBJ1-1; cdr3_nt: TGTGCCAGCAGCCATACGGGGGGCCAGGCCGGTACTGAAGCTTTCTTT; cdr3_aa: CASSHTGGQAGTEAFF
v_call: TRBV9; d_call: TRBD2; clone_size: NA; j_call: TRBJ2-3; cdr3_nt: TGTGCCAGCAGCGTAGGGACTAGCGGAACTACTAGCACAGATACGCAGTATTTT; cdr3_aa: CASSVGTSGTTSTDTQYF
v_call: TRBV28; d_call: TRBD1; clone_size: many; j_call: TRBJ2-7; cdr3_nt: TGTGCCAGCACCTCGCCGACAGGGGGCCCTTTCTACGAGCAGTACTTC; cdr3_aa: CASTSPTGGPFYEQYF
v_call: TRBV7-8; d_call: NA; clone_size: NA; j_call: TRBJ1-1; cdr3_nt: TGTGCCAGCAGCTTAGTAGGGCATCCCACTGAAGCTTTCTTT; cdr3_aa: CASSLVGHPTEAFF
v_call: TRBV19; d_call: NA; clone_size: NA; j_call: TRBJ2-6; cdr3_nt: TGTGCCAGTAGTATCCCAGGGGCCCCTGGAACTGGGGCCAACGTCCTGACTTTC; cdr3_aa: CASSIPGAPGTGANVLTF
v_call: TRBV7-3; d_call: NA; clone_size: NA; j_call: TRBJ2-1; cdr3_nt: TGTGCCAGCAGCCGTCATGGGGGGTCCTACAATGAGCAGTTCTTC; cdr3_aa: CASSRHGGSYNEQFF
v_call: TRBV7-8; d_call: NA; clone_size: NA; j_call: TRBJ2-7; cdr3_nt: TGTGCCAGCAATCCCACTAGCCGAGCCTACGAGCAGTACTTC; cdr3_aa: CASNPTSRAYEQYF
v_call: TRBV7-9; d_call: NA; clone_size: few; j_call: TRBJ1-1; cdr3_nt: TGTGCCAGCAGCGCACAGGGGAACACTGAAGCTTTCTTT; cdr3_aa: CASSAQGNTEAFF
v_call: TRBV28; d_call: TRBD2; clone_size: NA; j_call: TRBJ2-1; cdr3_nt: TGTGCCAGCAGTTTAGGGGGGGAGGGCCGGAGGGAGCAGTTCTTC; cdr3_aa: CASSLGGEGRREQFF
v_call: TRBV28; d_call: NA; clone_size: NA; j_call: TRBJ1-5; cdr3_nt: TGTGCCAGCAGTTCGCCGGGCCTGGGCGGCAATCAGCCCCAGCATTTT; cdr3_aa: CASSSPGLGGNQPQHF
v_call: TRBV28; d_call: NA; clone_size: few; j_call: TRBJ1-5; cdr3_nt: TGTGCCAGCAGGGAGACGGAGCAGCCCCAGCATTTT; cdr3_aa: CASRETEQPQHF
v_call: TRBV7-8; d_call: NA; clone_size: NA; j_call: TRBJ2-7; cdr3_nt: TGTGCCAGCAGCTTAGGCCGCTCCTACGAGCAGTACTTC; cdr3_aa: CASSLGRSYEQYF
v_call: TRBV6-1; d_call: TRBD1; clone_size: NA; j_call: TRBJ1-5; cdr3_nt: TGTGCCAGCAGTGGACAGGGTCCCAATCAGCCCCAGCATTTT; cdr3_aa: CASSGQGPNQPQHF
v_call: TRBV2; d_call: NA; clone_size: NA; j_call: TRBJ2-3; cdr3_nt: TGTGCCTCGAAGGGCGGGGGCCCGCAGTATTTT; cdr3_aa: CASKGGGPQYF
v_call: TRBV7-9; d_call: TRBD1; clone_size: NA; j_call: TRBJ2-2; cdr3_nt: TGTGCCAGCAGCCTACAGGGGACCGGGGAGCTGTTTTTT; cdr3_aa: CASSLQGTGELFF
v_call: TRBV7-6; d_call: TRBD1; clone_size: NA; j_call: TRBJ1-5; cdr3_nt: TGTGCCAGCAGCTTAACGGACAGGGGGTTTTACGGTCAGCCCCAGCATTTT; cdr3_aa: CASSLTDRGFYGQPQHF
v_call: TRBV27; d_call: NA; clone_size: few; j_call: TRBJ1-1; cdr3_nt: TGTGCCAGCAGCAGACGGGGGAACACTGAAGCTTTCTTT; cdr3_aa: CASSRRGNTEAFF
v_call: TRBV29-1; d_call: TRBD2; clone_size: NA; j_call: TRBJ2-7; cdr3_nt: TGCAGCGTTGTGGCCGGGACTAGCGGGAGCAGACGATACGAGCAGTACTTC; cdr3_aa: CSVVAGTSGSRRYEQYF
v_call: TRBV7-9; d_call: NA; clone_size: once; j_call: TRBJ1-2; cdr3_nt: TGTGCCAGCAGCTTAGACGGGACTGGATATGGCTACACCTTC; cdr3_aa: CASSLDGTGYGYTF
v_call: TRBV2; d_call: NA; clone_size: medium-sized; j_call: TRBJ1-1; cdr3_nt: TGTGCCAGCAGGGGATACGCTGAAGCTTTCTTT; cdr3_aa: CASRGYAEAFF
v_call: TRBV10-3; d_call: NA; clone_size: NA; j_call: TRBJ2-5; cdr3_nt: TGTGCCATCAGTGGTGGTTCCGGGAGAGTCGGAGAGACCCAGTACTTC; cdr3_aa: CAISGGSGRVGETQYF
v_call: TRBV12-5; d_call: TRBD1; clone_size: NA; j_call: TRBJ2-1; cdr3_nt: TGTGCTAGTGGTTCGGGACAGGGCTCCTACAATGAGCAGTTCTTC; cdr3_aa: CASGSGQGSYNEQFF
v_call: TRBV11-2; d_call: TRBD1; clone_size: NA; j_call: TRBJ2-5; cdr3_nt: TGTGCCAGCAGCGCCAGGACAGGGGAAGAGACCCAGTACTTC; cdr3_aa: CASSARTGEETQYF
v_call: TRBV5-6; d_call: NA; clone_size: NA; j_call: TRBJ1-3; cdr3_nt: TGTGCCAGCAGCCCTAGGTCGGGAAACACCATATATTTT; cdr3_aa: CASSPRSGNTIYF
v_call: TRBV9; d_call: NA; clone_size: NA; j_call: TRBJ1-1; cdr3_nt: TGTGCCAGCAGCGTCAAGGGGGGGACTGAAGCTTTCTTT; cdr3_aa: CASSVKGGTEAFF
v_call: TRBV9; d_call: NA; clone_size: once; j_call: TRBJ2-3; cdr3_nt: TGTGCCAGCAGCGTAGAAATCCGACCCACAGATACGCAGTATTTT; cdr3_aa: CASSVEIRPTDTQYF
v_call: TRBV10-2; d_call: TRBD1; clone_size: NA; j_call: TRBJ2-2; cdr3_nt: TGCGCCAGCAGTGAAGGGGGCTGGGGACAGGGGGGAACCGGGGAGCTGTTTTTT; cdr3_aa: CASSEGGWGQGGTGELFF